One sample yielded the 20 T cell receptor beta chains listed below, sequenced in a study of identical twins. Each CDR3 protein gets one entry after TCRdb re-called the 5' RACE reads with MiXCR. Of more than 350,000 distinct CDR3 sequences in the sample, 7% to 9.5% were seen once. Input material: naive T cells sorted from blood. These receptors all come from a woman in her 50s in good health.

This clonotype was counted ten times or more. V and J are TRBV7-9 and TRBJ1-1; D unresolved. V was clipped by 6 bases and J by 6 bases, with 14 bases between them. This CDR3 is built from 13 residues. CDR1 and CDR2 from the germline V gene are SEHNR and FQNEAQ (reference sequence). The CDR3 DNA sequence: TGTGCCAGCAGTTTTGGTATAGAGGCTGAAGCTTTCTTT. Translating gives CASSFGIEAEAFF.

V is TRBV5-1 and J is TRBJ2-3; 15 nucleotides match TRBD2. The J segment lost 9 bases and the V segment lost 2 bases, leaving 10 bases of the junction unmatched. Germline V gene sequence: CDR1 SGHRS, CDR2 YFSETQ. CDR3 length equals 17 residues. The CDR3 here is CASSFSGLAGGLTTQYF. Written as DNA, the CDR3 is TGCGCCAGCAGCTTCTCCGGACTAGCGGGAGGGCTTACGACGCAGTATTTT.

Ten or more counts support this clonotype. The rearrangement uses TRBV29-1 and TRBJ2-5; no reliable D call. CDR3 length: 14 amino acids. V was trimmed by 0 bases and J by 4 bases, leaving 12 bases between them. Germline values: CDR1 SQVTM, CDR2 ANQGSEA. CDR3 nucleotides: TGCAGCGTTGAAGATTTTGGGCCTGGAGAGACCCAGTACTTC. Translating it yields CSVEDFGPGETQYF.

This rearrangement joins TRBV12-3 or TRBV12-4 to TRBJ2-3; the match to TRBD2 covers 9 bases. The CDR3 runs to 15 residues. The J segment lost 2 bases and the V segment lost 2 bases, leaving 2 bases of the junction unmatched. CDR3 sequence: CASSLIAGATDTQYF. The CDR3 bases are TGTGCCAGCAGTTTAATAGCGGGAGCCACAGATACGCAGTATTTT.

This clonotype has a handful of counts. The rearrangement uses TRBV7-6 and TRBJ1-5, with TRBD1 as a possible D gene (6 bases). With 5 bases removed from V and 0 bases from J, the gap between germline ends came to 11 bases. The CDR3 covers 15 residues. Germline V gives CDR1 SGHVS, CDR2 FNYEAQ. CDR3 protein: CASSEDSYSNQPQHF. The DNA of the CDR3 is TGTGCCAGCAGCGAGGACAGCTATAGCAATCAGCCCCAGCATTTT.

V gene TRBV3-1 combines with J gene TRBJ1-2, with D maybe TRBD1 (5 bases). CDR1 is LGHDT, CDR2 YNNKEL, per germline (reference sequence). V lost 4 bases, J lost 4 bases, and 13 bases lay in between. CDR3 length: 14 residues. The CDR3: CASSRPGSLYGYTF. DNA for the CDR3: TGTGCCAGCAGCCGCCCAGGGTCCCTCTATGGCTACACCTTC.

The table lists this clonotype with many counts. This chain joins TRBV5-1 and TRBJ1-1, with TRBD1 identical over 7 bases. Germline V CDR1 and CDR2: SGHRS, YFSETQ. The CDR3 is 15 amino acids. With V trimmed by 4 bases and J by 5 bases, 11 bases remained unmatched. The CDR3 here is CASSPNRGSVTEAFF. The CDR3, as DNA: TGCGCCAGCAGCCCGAACAGGGGATCCGTAACTGAAGCTTTCTTT.

CDR3 bases: TGCGCCAGCAGCCTCATGACGGGGGCTGAAACCGGGGAGCTGTTTTTT. Translating gives CASSLMTGAETGELFF. J is TRBJ2-2 and V is TRBV4-1, with D perhaps TRBD1 or TRBD2 (6 bases each). Per the germline V gene, CDR1 is MGHRA and CDR2 is YSYEKL. CDR3 length: 16 residues. V lost 4 bases and J lost 5, with 17 bases in between.

This clonotype was detected many times. The chain couples TRBV4-1 to TRBJ2-7, with TRBD2 matching 13 bases. V shed 1 base and J 2 bases; nucleotides not matched to a gene: 2. The CDR3 is made up of 16 amino acids. Germline CDR1 reads MGHRA; CDR2 reads YSYEKL. This CDR3 reads CASSQVGTSGAYEQYF. In DNA, the CDR3 is TGCGCCAGCAGCCAAGTGGGGACTAGCGGGGCCTACGAGCAGTACTTC.

This clonotype was counted ten times or more. The chain links TRBV27 to TRBJ2-1; no firm D call. V was trimmed by 6 bases and J by 5 bases, leaving 17 bases between them. The germline gives CDR1 MNHEY, CDR2 SMNVEV (reference sequence). The CDR3 totals 15 residues. CDR3 amino acids: CASRKRLSDDNEQFF. In DNA form, the CDR3 reads TGTGCCAGCAGGAAACGACTCAGTGACGACAATGAGCAGTTCTTC.

This CDR3 is CASSGTGQGYEQYF. In DNA form, the CDR3 reads TGTGCCAGCAGTGGGACGGGACAGGGCTACGAGCAGTACTTC. This chain joins TRBV12-3 or TRBV12-4 and TRBJ2-7, with 9 bases that match TRBD1. V lost 5 bases and J lost 3; bases outside the gene matches: 5. There are 14 residues in the CDR3.

Only a few counts were recorded for this clonotype. CDR3 nucleotide sequence: TGTGCCAGCGTAGGGGAAGCGGAGGAGCAGTACTTC. Amino acid sequence: CASVGEAEEQYF. This rearrangement joins TRBV5-6 to TRBJ2-7; D may match TRBD1 or TRBD2 (5 bases each). Trimming shortened V by 7 bases and J by 7 bases, and 15 bases separated the two germline ends. This CDR3 contains 12 residues. Per the germline V gene, CDR1 is SGHDT and CDR2 is YYEEEE.

This clonotype came up a few times. V gene TRBV19 combines with J gene TRBJ2-5; D might be TRBD1 (6 bases). The germline gives CDR1 LNHDA, CDR2 SQIVND (reference sequence). CDR3 length: 14 residues. V shed 7 bases and J shed 1 base, with 13 bases lying between them. The CDR3 coding sequence is TGTGCCAGTACCCCGACAGGCATCCAAGAGACCCAGTACTTC. It is translated as CASTPTGIQETQYF.

This clonotype has at least ten counts. This chain links TRBV9 with TRBJ2-7, with D possibly TRBD2 on 7 matching bases. The CDR3 runs to 14 residues. Trimming left V 4 bases short and J 3 bases short, with 14 bases between. Germline V gene sequence: CDR1 SGDLS, CDR2 YYNGEE. CDR3 DNA sequence: TGTGCCAGCAGCTCCGGGGGAGGGGGCTACGAGCAGTACTTC. Its translation is CASSSGGGGYEQYF.

This clonotype was picked up many times. J is TRBJ2-1 and V is TRBV12-5; 7 nucleotides agree with TRBD1. This CDR3 comprises 14 residues. Unmatched junction bases numbered 2, after V lost 0 bases and J lost 6 bases. CDR1 is LGHNT, CDR2 FRNRAP, per germline. CDR3 coding DNA: TGTGCTAGTGGTTTGGTACCAGGGGGCAATGAGCAGTTCTTC. It translates to CASGLVPGGNEQFF.

This clonotype occurred many times. The chain is built from TRBV27 and TRBJ2-7, with D tentatively TRBD2 (7 bases). Germline V gene data show CDR1 as MNHEY and CDR2 as SMNVEV (reference sequence). V dropped 5 bases and J dropped 6 bases, with 17 bases sitting between them. The CDR3 has 14 amino acids. CDR3 coding DNA: TGTGCCAGCAGTGTGACGGGGGGCGCGGGCGAGCAGTACGTC. The encoded protein is CASSVTGGAGEQYV.

This clonotype was detected only a few times. The chain carries TRBV11-2 and TRBJ1-1; D possibly corresponds to TRBD1 (5 bases). Trimming cost V 4 bases and J 1 base, with 10 bases left between them. This CDR3 has 14 amino acids. From germline, CDR1 is SGHAT and CDR2 FQNNGV. CDR3 sequence reads: CASSSDQGNTEAFF. The CDR3, as DNA: TGTGCCAGCAGCTCTGACCAGGGGAACACTGAAGCTTTCTTT.

This chain connects TRBV13 to TRBJ2-7, with TRBD1 identical over 7 bases. Germline trimming cut 5 bases from V and 2 bases from J; bases unmatched to any gene: 12. Germline CDR1 and CDR2: PRHDT and FYEKMQ (reference sequence). The CDR3 length is 16 residues. The CDR3 reads CASSATGDGIPYEQYF. CDR3 sequence (DNA): TGTGCCAGCAGCGCAACAGGGGATGGTATCCCCTACGAGCAGTACTTC. Supplemented by reference TRBV13 and TRBJ2-7, the full variable domain reads AAGVIQSPRHLIKEKRETATLKCYPIPRHDTVYWYQQGPGQDPQFLISFYEKMQSDKGSIPDRFSAQQFSDYHSELNMSSLELGDSALYFCASSATGDGIPYEQYFGPGTRLTVT.

This clonotype was picked up many times. The V gene is TRBV10-3, the J gene TRBJ1-5; D gene uncertain. Deletions cut 4 bases from V and 6 bases from J, with 10 bases between. CDR1 is ENHRY, CDR2 SYGVKD, per germline. The CDR3 has 13 residues. Here the CDR3 reads CAISAHGSQPQHF. In nucleotides, the CDR3 is TGTGCCATCAGTGCCCACGGCAGTCAGCCCCAGCATTTT.

This clonotype has more than one count but fewer than ten. The rearrangement uses TRBV10-3 and TRBJ2-1; no definite D call. V dropped 4 bases and J dropped 1 base, with 8 bases sitting between them. The CDR3 loop spans 14 amino acids. CDR1 is ENHRY and CDR2 is SYGVKD in the germline V gene. Here the CDR3 reads CAISVIGSYNEQFF. CDR3 sequence (DNA): TGTGCCATCAGTGTAATAGGTTCCTACAATGAGCAGTTCTTC.